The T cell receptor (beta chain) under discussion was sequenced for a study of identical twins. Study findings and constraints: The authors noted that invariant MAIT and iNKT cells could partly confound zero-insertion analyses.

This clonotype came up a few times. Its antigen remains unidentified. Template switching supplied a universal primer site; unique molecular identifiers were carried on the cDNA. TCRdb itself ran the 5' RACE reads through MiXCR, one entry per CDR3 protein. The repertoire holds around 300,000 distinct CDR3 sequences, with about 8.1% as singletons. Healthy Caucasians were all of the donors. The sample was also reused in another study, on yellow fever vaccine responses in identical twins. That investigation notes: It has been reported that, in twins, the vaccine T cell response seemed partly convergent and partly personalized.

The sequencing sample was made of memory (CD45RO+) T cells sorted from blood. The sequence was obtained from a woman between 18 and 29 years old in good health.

The CDR3 here is CASIRDRNTEAFF. Here the CDR3 DNA reads TGTGCCAGCATCAGGGACAGAAACACTGAAGCTTTCTTT. The rearrangement joins TRBV28 to TRBJ1-1; the match to TRBD1 covers 7 bases. Germline trimming cut 7 bases from V and 2 bases from J; bases unmatched to any gene: 4. Germline V gives CDR1 MDHEN, CDR2 SYDVKM. This CDR3 region has 13 residues.